The clone carrying this T cell receptor beta chain was counted once. Its antigen is not identified. Blood CD4+ CD25-low CD127-high conventional T cells supplied the genomic DNA template. These data are taken from a study of regulatory and conventional T cells in RAG deficiency. Study-level findings and limits: Control T-cell subsets had markedly higher Shannon entropy and lower Simpson indices than RAG-deficient patients. Omenn patients showed >80% Treg-Tconv overlap and shorter CDR3 lengths.

The method was immunoSEQ multiplex PCR; TCRdb's version includes in-frame clones alone and lacks a portion of them. The profile shows 45,000 to 50,000 clones, 80% to 90% of them singletons. The sample also formed part of further work on regulatory T cells. That publication notes: Primers: 52 TRBV forward and 13 TRBJ reverse.

Sequencing was performed on CD4+ effector T cells sorted from blood. This TCR came from a human donor in good health.

In DNA form, the CDR3 reads TGTGCCAGCAGCCAGTACGTAGGGTACAGCTATGGCTACACCTTC. Its translation is CASSQYVGYSYGYTF. The chain employs TRBV7-8 and TRBJ1-2; no firm D call. Trimming took 5 bases from V and 4 from J, leaving 17 bases between them. Germline V gene data show CDR1 as SGHVS and CDR2 as FQNEAQ. This CDR3 comprises 15 residues.